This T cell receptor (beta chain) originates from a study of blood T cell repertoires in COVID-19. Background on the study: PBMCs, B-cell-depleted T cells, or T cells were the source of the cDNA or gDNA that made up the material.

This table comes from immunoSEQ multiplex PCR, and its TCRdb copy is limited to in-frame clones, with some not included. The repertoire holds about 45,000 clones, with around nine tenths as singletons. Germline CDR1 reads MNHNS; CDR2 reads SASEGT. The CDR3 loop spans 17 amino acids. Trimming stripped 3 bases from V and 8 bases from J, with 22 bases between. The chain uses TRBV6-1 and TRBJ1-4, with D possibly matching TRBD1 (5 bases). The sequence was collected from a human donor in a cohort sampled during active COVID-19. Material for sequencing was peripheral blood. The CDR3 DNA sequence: TGTGCCAGCAGTGACCGGGTAGGGCAGAAAGGGGCGGAAAAACTGTTTTTT. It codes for CASSDRVGQKGAEKLFF.